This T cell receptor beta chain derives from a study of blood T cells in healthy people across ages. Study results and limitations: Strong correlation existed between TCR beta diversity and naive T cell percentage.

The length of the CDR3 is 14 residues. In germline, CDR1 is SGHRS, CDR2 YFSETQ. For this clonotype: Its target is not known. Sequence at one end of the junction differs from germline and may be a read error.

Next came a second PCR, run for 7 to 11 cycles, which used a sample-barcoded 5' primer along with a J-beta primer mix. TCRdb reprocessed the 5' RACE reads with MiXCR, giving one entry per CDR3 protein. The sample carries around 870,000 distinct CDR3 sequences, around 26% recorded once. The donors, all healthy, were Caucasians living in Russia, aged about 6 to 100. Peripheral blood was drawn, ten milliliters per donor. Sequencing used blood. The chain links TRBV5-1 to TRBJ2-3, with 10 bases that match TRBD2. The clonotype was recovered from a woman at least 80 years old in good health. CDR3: CASTLAGGPDTQCF. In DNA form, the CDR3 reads TGCGCCAGCACCTTAGCGGGGGGTCCAGATACGCAGTGTTTT.